Shown below are 32 T cell receptor beta chains from a single sample sequenced in a study of post-analysis software for immune sequencing data. Overall study findings and caveats: Comparison of patients with controls showed 4 to 6 TRBV segments more frequent in patients, TRBV5-6, TRBV5-1 and TRBV20-1 among them.

Every TCR beta cDNA library bore unique molecular identifiers. TCRdb re-analysed the PCR reads in MiXCR, keeping a single row per CDR3 protein. The repertoire consists of 700,000 to 900,000 distinct CDR3 sequences, with approximately 44% occurring once and the leading ten covering 4.9%. These receptors have no identified antigens. Sequenced sample: blood. The source is a girl aged 5-17 years with multiple sclerosis.

The rearrangement uses TRBV25-1 and TRBJ1-2; 9 positions match TRBD1. The CDR3 is 18 amino acids. J lost 3 bases, V lost 4 bases, and 15 bases had no gene match. The germline gives CDR1 MGHDK, CDR2 SYGVNS. The CDR3 loop reads CASSGETGTGKVYYGYTF. CDR3 bases: TGTGCCAGCAGTGGCGAGACCGGGACAGGGAAGGTCTACTATGGCTACACCTTC.

The chain links TRBV6-6 to TRBJ1-5; 8 nucleotides line up with TRBD1. Unmatched junction bases numbered 4, after V lost 6 bases and J lost 6 bases. The CDR3 has 13 residues. Germline CDR1 reads MNHNY; CDR2 reads SVGAGI (reference sequence). The CDR3 loop is CASSQGAVQPQHF. The CDR3 DNA sequence: TGTGCCAGCAGCCAGGGGGCAGTTCAGCCCCAGCATTTT.

A few counts support this clonotype. The CDR3 spells CASSLGQGKYEQYF. CDR3 in DNA: TGTGCCAGCAGCCTCGGACAGGGGAAGTACGAGCAGTACTTC. The J gene is TRBJ2-7, the V gene TRBV7-9; 9 bases line up with TRBD1. Per germline, CDR1 SEHNR and CDR2 FQNEAQ (reference sequence). V gave up 5 bases and J gave up 4 bases; unmatched junction bases: 6. The CDR3 has 14 residues. The variable domain in full, completed from reference TRBV7-9 and TRBJ2-7, reads DTGVSQNPRHKITKRGQNVTFRCDPISEHNRLYWYRQTLGQGPEFLTYFQNEAQLEKSRLLSDRFSAERPKGSFSTLEIQRTEQGDSAMYLCASSLGQGKYEQYFGPGTRLTVT.

This clonotype was recorded a few times. The V and J genes are TRBV2 and TRBJ1-2; the D gene is possibly TRBD1 (5 bases). The V gene's germline CDR1 is SNHLY and CDR2 FYNNEI. The CDR3 covers 14 residues. V was shortened by 3 bases and J by 2 bases, with 10 bases between the two germline ends. The CDR3 loop is CASSDGGANYGYTF. The CDR3 DNA reads as TGTGCCAGCAGTGATGGTGGGGCCAACTATGGCTACACCTTC. The whole variable domain, remainder taken from reference TRBV2 and TRBJ1-2, is EPEVTQTPSHQVTQMGQEVILRCVPISNHLYFYWYRQILGQKVEFLVSFYNNEISEKSEIFDDQFSVERPDGSNFTLKIRSTKLEDSAMYFCASSDGGANYGYTFGSGTRLTVV.

J is TRBJ1-5 and V is TRBV6-5, with 7 bases that match TRBD1. V shed 6 bases, J shed 1 base, and the junction held 6 bases outside the gene matches. Per the germline V gene, CDR1 is MNHEY and CDR2 is SVGAGI. This CDR3 has 15 amino acids. In DNA, the CDR3 is TGTGCCAGCAGGATGACAGGGTCAAGCAATCAGCCCCAGCATTTT. This sequence encodes CASRMTGSSNQPQHF.

The chain uses TRBV12-3 or TRBV12-4 and TRBJ2-5, with D unresolved. The V and J ends lost 2 bases and 5 bases respectively, with 12 bases between them. This CDR3 has 14 residues. Written as DNA, the CDR3 is TGTGCCAGCAGTTTAAGGACCGTCGGGGAGACCCAGTACTTC. Translating gives CASSLRTVGETQYF.

This clonotype occurred a few times. The CDR3 here is CASSPTSGRNQETQYF. The CDR3 nucleotides read TGTGCCAGCAGCCCCACTAGCGGGAGGAATCAAGAGACCCAGTACTTC. The chain combines TRBV7-2 with TRBJ2-5; 12 bases map to TRBD2. CDR1 is SGHTA and CDR2 is FQGNSA in the germline V gene. CDR3 length equals 16 residues. With V trimmed by 5 bases and J by 2 bases, 6 bases remained unmatched.

This chain connects TRBV12-3 or TRBV12-4 to TRBJ2-7; tentatively, D is TRBD1 or TRBD2 (5 bases each). CDR3 size: 14 residues. Deletions cut 6 bases from V and 2 bases from J, with 14 bases between. Written as DNA, the CDR3 is TGTGCCAGCAGCCCCGGGACGTCTGCCTACGAGCAGTACTTC. Amino acids: CASSPGTSAYEQYF.

The J gene is TRBJ2-5, the V gene TRBV24-1, with D perhaps being TRBD1 or TRBD2 (5 bases each). Germline values: CDR1 KGHDR, CDR2 SFDVKD. V was clipped by 2 bases and J by 5 bases, with 8 bases between them. CDR3 length: 13 amino acids. DNA of the CDR3: TGTGCCACCAGTGATTCCTGGGACGAGACCCAGTACTTC. This encodes CATSDSWDETQYF.

The V gene is TRBV6-1, the J gene TRBJ1-2; 8 nucleotides align to TRBD1. This CDR3 spans 14 amino acids. V trimming: 0 bases; J trimming: 8 bases; junction bases outside the gene matches: 5. The germline V gene encodes CDR1 MNHNS and CDR2 SASEGT. The CDR3 here is CASSEAVRGHGYTF. The CDR3 DNA sequence: TGTGCCAGCAGTGAAGCCGTCAGGGGGCACGGCTACACCTTC.

V gene TRBV6-5 combines with J gene TRBJ2-1; D is perhaps TRBD2 (6 bases). Germline-derived CDR1 and CDR2 are MNHEY and SVGAGI. V lost 1 base and J 6 bases, leaving 16 bases between the germline ends. The CDR3 covers 16 residues. The CDR3 protein is CASSYLRLGALNEQFF. For the CDR3, the DNA is TGTGCCAGCAGTTACTTGAGACTAGGGGCCCTCAATGAGCAGTTCTTC.

V is TRBV25-1 and J is TRBJ2-5, with TRBD2 matching over 14 bases. The CDR3 is made up of 18 amino acids. J was trimmed by 3 bases and V by 3 bases; bases with no gene match: 9. The V gene's germline CDR1 is MGHDK and CDR2 SYGVNS. This CDR3 reads CASSEGTSGGPGKETQYF. CDR3 nucleotides: TGTGCCAGCAGTGAGGGGACTAGCGGGGGACCTGGGAAAGAGACCCAGTACTTC.

This sequence joins TRBV5-1 and TRBJ2-3; 11 bases fit TRBD2. The V gene's germline CDR1 is SGHRS and CDR2 YFSETQ. The CDR3 extends over 16 amino acids. The V and J ends lost 1 base and 3 bases, in that order; junction bases with no gene match: 4. CDR3 amino acids: CASSLTIAGGTDTQYF. The CDR3 DNA reads as TGCGCCAGCAGCTTGACGATAGCGGGGGGGACAGATACGCAGTATTTT.

This clonotype was seen a handful of times. The gene calls are TRBV7-2 and TRBJ2-3; no definite D call. Deletions cut 4 bases from V and 4 bases from J, with 18 bases between. Per the germline V gene, CDR1 is SGHTA and CDR2 is FQGNSA. CDR3 length equals 16 residues. Here the CDR3 DNA reads TGTGCCAGCAGCTCCGGCCCCGGACGGCCCGCAGATACGCAGTATTTT. Protein sequence: CASSSGPGRPADTQYF.

With regard to this clonotype: Sequence at one end of the junction differs from germline and may be a read error. This rearrangement joins TRBV5-6 to TRBJ2-5; D gene ambiguous. With the DNA end fitting TRBJ2-7 better, the J assignment may be wrong. Germline V gene sequence: CDR1 SGHDT, CDR2 YYEEEE. The CDR3 is 13 amino acids. CDR3 coding DNA: TGTGCCCGCAGGTTGGGCTGGAGCTCCGAGCAGTACTTC. This sequence encodes CARRLGWSSEQYF.

The chain links TRBV4-3 to TRBJ1-5; the D gene is possibly TRBD1 (5 bases). The V end was cut by 1 base, the J end by 5 bases, with 12 bases between. This CDR3 comprises 15 residues. Germline V gene data show CDR1 as LGHNA and CDR2 as YSLEER. The CDR3 nucleotides read TGCGCCAGCAGCCAAGTCTGGGGCCCCTATCAGCCCCAGCATTTT. Protein: CASSQVWGPYQPQHF.

This rearrangement joins TRBV20-1 to TRBJ2-1; 7 bases match TRBD1. CDR3 length equals 11 residues. V gave up 2 bases and J gave up 9 bases; unmatched junction bases: 1. Germline-derived CDR1 and CDR2 are DFQATT and SNEGSKA (reference sequence). The CDR3 sequence: CSARRGREQFF. The CDR3 DNA sequence: TGCAGTGCTAGAAGGGGGCGTGAGCAGTTCTTC.

This clonotype was detected once. V and J are TRBV5-1 and TRBJ1-6, with a tentative D call TRBD1 (6 bases). Trimming removed 7 bases from V and 10 bases from J, with 27 bases in between. The CDR3 runs to 17 residues. CDR1 SGHRS and CDR2 YFSETQ come from the germline V gene. CDR3 region: CASPGGGAHLVGSPLHF. CDR3 sequence (DNA): TGCGCCAGCCCTGGTGGGGGGGCGCATCTTGTTGGCTCACCCCTCCACTTT.

V gene TRBV20-1 combines with J gene TRBJ2-7; 9 bases map to TRBD2. Judging by the DNA end, TRBJ2-5 fits better; the J call may be wrong. The CDR3 loop spans 16 amino acids. CDR1 is DFQATT, CDR2 SNEGSKA, per germline (reference sequence). CDR3 nucleotide sequence: TGCAGTGCCCCCCCCCTAGCGGGGACTTTCCAAGAGACCCAGTACTTC. This encodes CSAPPLAGTFQETQYF.

The chain carries TRBV29-1 and TRBJ2-7; TRBD2 agrees at 7 bases. There are 14 residues in the CDR3. V lost 1 base, J lost 7 bases, and 10 bases stayed unmatched. The germline gives CDR1 SQVTM, CDR2 ANQGSEA. In DNA, the CDR3 is TGCAGCGTTGAAGCGCTAGCGGCTTCTAGGGAGCAGTACTTC. Protein: CSVEALAASREQYF.

The V and J genes are TRBV7-9 and TRBJ2-3, with D possibly TRBD2 on 5 matching bases. Trimming removed 5 bases from V and 1 base from J, with 13 bases in between. The CDR3 totals 15 residues. The germline V gene encodes CDR1 SEHNR and CDR2 FQNEAQ (reference sequence). In DNA, the CDR3 is TGTGCCAGCAGCAATCAGGACTCCCGCACAGATACGCAGTATTTT. Its protein product is CASSNQDSRTDTQYF.

Comment on this clonotype: The CDR3 does not close with the conserved phenylalanine or tryptophan, likely indicating a read error. The J gene is TRBJ2-5, the V gene TRBV29-1; 9 bases align to TRBD2. After removal of 2 bases from V and 2 bases from J, the junction contained 18 bases not matched to a gene. Looked up from germline, CDR1 is SQVTM and CDR2 is ANQGSEA. The CDR3 is made up of 19 amino acids. Written as DNA, the CDR3 is TGCAGCGTTGAAACTGGATCTCGGTGGGCTAGCGGGGAACAAGAGACCCAGTACGTC. As protein: CSVETGSRWASGEQETQYV.

This clonotype was seen a few times. The genes are TRBV12-3 or TRBV12-4 and TRBJ2-1, with 7 bases fitting TRBD1. The CDR3 loop spans 15 amino acids. The trim removed 3 bases at V and 2 bases at J, leaving 4 bases unmatched. The CDR3 here is CASSFQGVTYNEQFF. The CDR3 nucleotides are TGTGCCAGCAGTTTCCAGGGGGTGACCTACAATGAGCAGTTCTTC.

The chain has TRBV6-1 and TRBJ2-7, with D maybe TRBD2 (6 bases). Trimming took off 2 bases at V and 3 bases at J, with 11 bases between the two ends. CDR1 and CDR2 (germline): MNHNS, SASEGT. The CDR3 contains 14 residues. The CDR3 is CASSEYWGDYEQYF. The CDR3, as DNA: TGTGCCAGCAGTGAATATTGGGGGGACTACGAGCAGTACTTC.

The rearrangement joins TRBV9 to TRBJ2-3, with D perhaps matching TRBD2 (6 bases). Trimming shortened V by 3 bases and J by 1 base, and 15 bases separated the two germline ends. The CDR3 totals 16 residues. Germline CDR1 reads SGDLS; CDR2 reads YYNGEE. The CDR3 bases are TGTGCCAGCAGCGCCGGAGGGGCATCTGGCACAGATACGCAGTATTTT. Translation gives CASSAGGASGTDTQYF.

The V gene is TRBV28, the J gene TRBJ2-7, with a tentative D call TRBD2 (5 bases). Germline loops: CDR1 MDHEN, CDR2 SYDVKM. Trimming cost V 1 base and J 0 bases, with 10 bases left between them. This CDR3 is 15 amino acids long. CDR3 sequence: CASSLFGVPSYEQYF. CDR3 bases: TGTGCCAGCAGTTTATTCGGGGTCCCCTCCTACGAGCAGTACTTC.

In this sample, this clonotype turned up a few times. V is TRBV12-3 or TRBV12-4 and J is TRBJ2-7; no clear D. CDR3 size: 14 residues. V was shortened by 9 bases and J by 0 bases, with 15 bases between the two germline ends. The CDR3 coding sequence is TGTGCCAGTACTGGCCAACAAAGCTCCTACGAGCAGTACTTC. Translating it yields CASTGQQSSYEQYF.

This clonotype appeared a few times. This chain connects TRBV20-1 to TRBJ2-7; 10 bases fit TRBD2. Germline CDR1 DFQATT, CDR2 SNEGSKA (reference sequence). The CDR3 extends over 13 amino acids. With V trimmed by 1 base and J by 9 bases, 6 bases remained unmatched. The CDR3 reads CSARVLAGVVQYF. CDR3 coding DNA: TGCAGTGCTAGAGTCCTAGCGGGAGTCGTGCAGTACTTC.

The DNA of the CDR3 is TGCAGCGTTGAAATCGAACGAGGACTACCACCCTGGGGGCAGTTCTTC. Amino acids: CSVEIERGLPPWGQFF. V gene TRBV29-1 combines with J gene TRBJ2-1, with D possibly matching TRBD2 (6 bases). The germline V and J ends were trimmed by 2 bases and 12 bases, with 26 bases remaining between them. Looked up from germline, CDR1 is SQVTM and CDR2 is ANQGSEA. The CDR3 spans 16 residues.

This chain joins TRBV6-1 and TRBJ2-5, with D possibly being TRBD2 (6 bases). V was cut by 3 bases and J by 3 bases, with 11 bases left in between. The CDR3 loop spans 14 amino acids. Germline V gene sequence: CDR1 MNHNS, CDR2 SASEGT. Written as DNA, the CDR3 is TGTGCCAGCAGTGAGCCGGGACTCAAAGAGACCCAGTACTTC. Protein sequence: CASSEPGLKETQYF.

There are a few counts of this clonotype. The chain couples TRBV6-4 to TRBJ2-7; 9 bases map to TRBD2. The V gene end was trimmed by 2 bases and the J gene end by 3 bases; junction bases not matched to a gene: 8. Germline assignment: CDR1 MRHNA and CDR2 SNTAGT. The CDR3 sequence is 16 residues long. The CDR3 is CASSDRSLSGGYEQYF. In DNA, the CDR3 is TGTGCCAGCAGTGACCGGTCTCTTAGCGGGGGCTACGAGCAGTACTTC.

CDR3 amino acids: CASSYRGTGTNEKLFF. The CDR3 bases are TGTGCCAGCAGTTACAGAGGGACAGGGACTAATGAAAAACTGTTTTTT. The genes are TRBV6-5 and TRBJ1-4, with 9 bases aligning to TRBD1. The length of the CDR3 is 16 residues. The J segment lost 2 bases and the V segment lost 2 bases, leaving 3 bases of the junction unmatched. Germline V gives CDR1 MNHEY, CDR2 SVGAGI.